The clone carrying this T cell receptor beta chain was picked up many times. Likely a read error: the CDR3 ends without its conserved phenylalanine or tryptophan. Because the CDR3's place on the DNA is in doubt, the DNA is left out and the CDR3 is given as listed by TCRdb. Inclusive of both ends, the CDR3 amounts to 10 amino acids. Germline V lookup: CDR1 SGHTA, CDR2 FQGNSA. Template-switching 5'RACE yielded the TCR cDNA; a universal primer site and UMIs were added in the process. Using its own MiXCR run on the 5' RACE reads, TCRdb lists one record per CDR3 protein. The sample lists some 23,000 distinct CDR3 sequences, 3.4% occurring once. This sample is drawn from a study of T cells after yellow fever vaccination. Study observations and caveats: Clonotypes appearing in both CD4 and CD8 compartments existed, and their share was small.

The TCR originated in a man aged 18-30 years who received the YFV17D yellow fever vaccine. This sample comprised PBMCs, either bulk or a sorted T-cell subset (CD4+, CD8+, memory, or dextramer-sorted; not recorded which), obtained approximately 40 days after the first yellow fever vaccination. V usage is TRBV7-2 and J usage is TRBJ1-5; TRBD1, the table's D call, lacks a check against the DNA. The CDR3 region is CASSLQTPGQ.